This TCR beta chain was found in a study of OX40 agonist ivuxolimab in advanced cancers. Describing the broader study: Ivuxolimab, which targeted the costimulatory receptor OX40 (CD134), was an agonistic, fully human IgG2 monoclonal antibody. Intravenous ivuxolimab was administered to patients every 2 weeks at six dose levels: 0.01, 0.1, 0.3, 1.5, 3 and 10 mg/kg. Of the approximately 53 patients in dose escalation, about 20 had hepatocellular carcinoma, approximately 15 had melanoma, 9 had renal cell carcinoma and 9 had head and neck cancer. The dose-escalation cohort was 80% to 90% male with a mean age of around 64 years, ranging from roughly 23 to 85. Prior anti-PD-1, anti-PD-L1 or anti-CTLA-4 therapy was permitted, and checkpoint inhibitors had been received by around 40% of dose-escalation patients. Partial responses occurred in three dose-escalation patients, of whom one had hepatocellular carcinoma and two had cutaneous melanoma. Peripheral TCRbeta sequencing aimed to test whether ivuxolimab altered TCR sequence diversity and caused clonal T-cell expansion. The monotherapy dose-escalation portion (N ≈ 56 patients) of the phase I ivuxolimab trial is reported in the paper.

Here is what the overall study found, with its caveats: In the 0.1-3.0 mg/kg groups, partial responders were among the patients with the lowest normalized peripheral clonal expansion, particularly in CD8+ T cells. The antigen specificity of the clonally expanded peripheral T cells was not determined. At doses of 0.1 to 3.0 mg/kg, clonal expansion of both CD4+ and CD8+ T cells in blood was seen between baseline and week 6. Low levels of normalized T-cell clonal expansion were also shown by some nonresponding patients. After ivuxolimab, more expanded clones were found on average in CD8+ T cells than in CD4+ T cells.

Genomic DNA was isolated from the sorted cells so that the TCRbeta CDR3 region could be sequenced. TCRbeta CDR3 regions were sequenced using the immunoSEQ Assay. This immuneACCESS table, as held by TCRdb, lists in-frame sequences with V and J called but not all clones. Of the missing ones, under half trace to an unresolved V gene in checked studies; the others have no known cause. This sample is represented by about 72,000 clones; around 88% of them were singletons. The top ten clones comprise around 0.86% of the sample. Notes on this clone: There is no known antigen for this receptor. Base qualities were left out, and no much larger clone turns up one base away.

Patients with a history of autoimmune disease or receiving systemic immunosuppression were excluded from the trial. Peripheral blood for TCR sequencing was drawn from every dose cohort at baseline, at cycle 4 day 1 and at cycle 7 day 1. Samples were obtained from an open-label, multicenter, first-in-human phase I dose-escalation trial of ivuxolimab. Adults with locally advanced or metastatic melanoma, renal cell, hepatocellular, or head and neck squamous cell carcinoma were enrolled in the trial. Before TCR sequencing, CD4+ and CD8+ T cells were separately sorted from peripheral blood. Looking up the germline V gene yields CDR1 SGHRS and CDR2 YFSETQ. The junction carries 15 bases between V and J, which are trimmed by 2 bases and 5 bases respectively. The CDR3 runs 15 amino acids, cysteine and phenylalanine included. The only DNA kept is the CDR3, 45 bases in frame from the first base.

The chain links TRBV5-1 with TRBJ2-3; the D gene could be TRBD1 or TRBD2, each one agreeing over 5 bases. The origin of this receptor is an adult with an advanced solid tumor such as melanoma, head and neck, liver or kidney cancer. The sequencing used CD4+ or CD8+ T cells sorted from blood, collected in a trial of the OX40 agonist ivuxolimab. The CDR3 has the sequence CASSFGTPLGDTQYF. The sequenced DNA is TGCGCCAGCAGCTTTGGGACCCCTCTGGGAGATACGCAGTATTTT.